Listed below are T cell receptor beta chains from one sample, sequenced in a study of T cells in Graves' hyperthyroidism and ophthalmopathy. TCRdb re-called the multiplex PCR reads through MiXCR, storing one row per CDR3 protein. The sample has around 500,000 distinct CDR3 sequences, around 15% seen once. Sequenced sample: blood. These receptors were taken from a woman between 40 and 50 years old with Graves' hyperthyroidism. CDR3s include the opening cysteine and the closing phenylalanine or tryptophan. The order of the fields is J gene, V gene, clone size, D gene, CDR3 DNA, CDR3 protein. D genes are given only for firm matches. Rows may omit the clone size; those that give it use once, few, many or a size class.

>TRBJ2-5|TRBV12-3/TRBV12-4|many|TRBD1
TGTGCCAGCAGTACGGGACAGGGATTAGGGGAGACCCAGTACTTC
CASSTGQGLGETQYF
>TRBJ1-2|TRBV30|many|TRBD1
TGTGCCTGGAGTGATCCCACAGGGGTAGTCTATGGCTACACCTTC
CAWSDPTGVVYGYTF
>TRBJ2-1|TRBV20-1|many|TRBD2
TGCAGTGCTATGCCCCGAGGGCGTAGCGGGAGTTACAATGAGCAGTTCTTC
CSAMPRGRSGSYNEQFF
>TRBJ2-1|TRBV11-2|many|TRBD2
TGTGCCAGCAACTGGGGGGGGGGGGGCTACAATGAGCAGTTCTTC
CASNWGGGGYNEQFF
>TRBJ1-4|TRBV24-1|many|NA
TGTGCCACCAGTGATTCTCAGGGGCATAATGAAAAACTGTTTTTT
CATSDSQGHNEKLFF
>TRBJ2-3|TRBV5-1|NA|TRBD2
TGCGTCAGCAGCTTGGACACTAGCGGGGCTACAGATACGCAGTATTTT
CVSSLDTSGATDTQYF
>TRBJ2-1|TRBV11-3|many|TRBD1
TGTGCCAGCAGCTCGGGACAGATTAACAATGAGCAGTTCTTC
CASSSGQINNEQFF
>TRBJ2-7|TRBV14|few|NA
TGTGCCAGCAGCCAAAATGGAGCGTCATCGGCCGAGCAGTACTTC
CASSQNGASSAEQYF
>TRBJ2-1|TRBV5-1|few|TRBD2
TGCGCCAGCAGCCCCGGGACTAGCGGGAGGAGGACCTACAATGAGCAGTTCTTC
CASSPGTSGRRTYNEQFF
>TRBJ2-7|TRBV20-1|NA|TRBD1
TGCAGTGCTGCCTCCCGGGACAGGTCGATCTACGAGCAGTACTTC
CSAASRDRSIYEQYF
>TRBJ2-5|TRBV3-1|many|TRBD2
TGTGCCAGCAGCCCTCAAGCGGGAACCTTATATAGAGAGACCCAGTACTTC
CASSPQAGTLYRETQYF
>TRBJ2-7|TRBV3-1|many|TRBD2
TGTGCCAGCAGCCAACGGCGGGAGACCTACGAGCAGTACTTC
CASSQRRETYEQYF
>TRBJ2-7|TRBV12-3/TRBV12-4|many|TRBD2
TGTGCCAGCAGTTTAGGGGTAGCGGGAGCCTACGAGCAGTACTTC
CASSLGVAGAYEQYF
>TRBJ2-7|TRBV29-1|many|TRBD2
TGCAGCGTTGAACTAGCGGGACTCTACGAGCAGTACTTC
CSVELAGLYEQYF
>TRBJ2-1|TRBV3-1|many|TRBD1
TGTGCCAGCAGCCCAGAACCCGGGACAGGGCTCAATGAGCAGTTCTTC
CASSPEPGTGLNEQFF
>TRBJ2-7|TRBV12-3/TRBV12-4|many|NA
TGTGCCAGCAGTTTCCGCTCCTACGAGCAGTACTTC
CASSFRSYEQYF
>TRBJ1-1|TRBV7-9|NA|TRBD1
TGTGCCAGCAGCCCGACAGGGGCGGTAGGGACTGAAGCTTTCTTT
CASSPTGAVGTEAFF
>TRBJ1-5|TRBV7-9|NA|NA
TGTGCCAGCAGCTTAGCGGTGGAGGGAAAATCAAATCAGCCCCAGCATTTT
CASSLAVEGKSNQPQHF
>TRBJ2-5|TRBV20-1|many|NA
TGCAGTGCTAGAGACCCGGCGGCCGTTCGGGAGACCCAGTACTTC
CSARDPAAVRETQYF
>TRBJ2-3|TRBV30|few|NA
TGTGCCTGGAGTGTACGGAGCGCCCGCACAGATACGCAGTATTTT
CAWSVRSARTDTQYF
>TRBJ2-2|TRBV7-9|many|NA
TGTGCCAGCAGCGTACGACAGGACAACACCGGGGAGCTGTTTTTT
CASSVRQDNTGELFF
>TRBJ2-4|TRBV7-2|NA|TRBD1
TGTGCCAGCAGCTTAGGGACAGGGGCAAACATTCAGTACTTC
CASSLGTGANIQYF
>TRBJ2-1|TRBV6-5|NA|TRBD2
TGTGCCAGCAGTTACCCCATAGCGGGAGGTCTCAATGAGCAGTTCTTC
CASSYPIAGGLNEQFF
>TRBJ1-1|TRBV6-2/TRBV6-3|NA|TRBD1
TGTGCCAGCAGTTACTCGACAGGGGCACTGAACACTGAAGCTTTCTTT
CASSYSTGALNTEAFF
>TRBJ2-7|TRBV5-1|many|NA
TGCGCCAGCAGCTTGGTCACGGGGCCTGGGTTCGAGCAGTACTTC
CASSLVTGPGFEQYF
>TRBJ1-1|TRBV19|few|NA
TGTGCCAGTAGTATAGAGGGTTCCACTGAAGCTTTCTTT
CASSIEGSTEAFF
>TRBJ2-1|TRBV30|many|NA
TGTGCCTGGAGTCACCTAGTGGGCAATGAGCAGTTCTTC
CAWSHLVGNEQFF
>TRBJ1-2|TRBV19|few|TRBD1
TGTGCCAGTAAAAAGGACAGGGGGTTCTATGGCTACACCTTC
CASKKDRGFYGYTF